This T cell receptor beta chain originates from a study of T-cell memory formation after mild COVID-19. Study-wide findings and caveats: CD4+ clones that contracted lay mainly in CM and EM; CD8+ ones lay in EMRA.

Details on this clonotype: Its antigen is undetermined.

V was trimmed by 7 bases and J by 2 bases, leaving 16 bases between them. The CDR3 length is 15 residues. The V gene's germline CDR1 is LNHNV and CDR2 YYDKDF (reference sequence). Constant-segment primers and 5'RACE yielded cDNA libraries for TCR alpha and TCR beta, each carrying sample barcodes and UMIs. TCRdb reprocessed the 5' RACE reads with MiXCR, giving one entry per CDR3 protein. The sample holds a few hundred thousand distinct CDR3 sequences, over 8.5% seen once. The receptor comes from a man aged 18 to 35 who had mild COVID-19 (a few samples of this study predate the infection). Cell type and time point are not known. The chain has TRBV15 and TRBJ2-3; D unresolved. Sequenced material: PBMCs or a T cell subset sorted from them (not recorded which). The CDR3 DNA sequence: TGTGCCACCACCGTAGTGGTAGACGTCACAGATACGCAGTATTTT. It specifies CATTVVVDVTDTQYF.